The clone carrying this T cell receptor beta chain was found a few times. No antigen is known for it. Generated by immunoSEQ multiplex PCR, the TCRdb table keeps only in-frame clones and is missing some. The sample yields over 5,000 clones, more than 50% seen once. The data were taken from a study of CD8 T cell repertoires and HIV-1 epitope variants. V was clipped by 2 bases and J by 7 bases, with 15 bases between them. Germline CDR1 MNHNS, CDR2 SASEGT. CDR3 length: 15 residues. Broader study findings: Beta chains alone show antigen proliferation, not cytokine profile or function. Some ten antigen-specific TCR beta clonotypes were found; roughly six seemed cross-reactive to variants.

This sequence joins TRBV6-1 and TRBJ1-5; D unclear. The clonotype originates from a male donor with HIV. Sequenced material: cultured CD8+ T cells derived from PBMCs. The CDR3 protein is CASSETGIIVQPQHF. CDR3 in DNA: TGTGCCAGCAGTGAAACGGGGATAATAGTACAGCCCCAGCATTTT.